This T cell receptor (beta chain) derives from a study of T cells in women clearing cervical HPV infection. Study-level results: CIN3+ cases had significantly higher TCR repertoire richness than controls, but evenness did not differ. Timing of associations relative to infection is unclear; T-cell subsets were not isolated.

Assay: immunoSEQ multiplex PCR; the TCRdb copy retains only in-frame clones and omits some. The specimen's table records roughly 35,000 clones. Comment on this clone: Its specificity is not known.

The sequence came from a woman between 18 and 70 years old with a cervical HPV16 infection that either progressed to CIN3+ or cleared (not recorded which). The sequenced sample was blood buffy coat.

Here the CDR3 reads CSARAKTGGTTDTQYF. Partial CDR3 DNA: TGCAGTGCTAGAGCCAAGACAGGGGGTACGACAGATACG. The chain employs TRBV20-1 and TRBJ2-3; 9 bases agree with TRBD1. The read terminates 3 residues before the CDR3 end, so the remaining end is supplied by the germline J gene. The germline V gene encodes CDR1 DFQATT and CDR2 SNEGSKA (reference sequence). The CDR3 has 16 residues. Trimming removed 1 base from V and 3 bases from J; junction bases left unmatched: 8.